These 29 T cell receptor beta chains were sequenced from one sample in a study of T cells in Graves' hyperthyroidism and ophthalmopathy. RNA transcripts gave rise to amplified TCR beta CDR3 regions. The HTBI primer set drove a first-round RT-PCR of the TCR CDR3. One entry per CDR3 protein, called by TCRdb with MiXCR from the multiplex PCR reads. Here the sample spans 300,000 to 450,000 distinct CDR3 sequences, 20% to 25% being singletons. Sequencing was carried out using blood. These receptors were taken from a man aged 45-65 years with Graves' hyperthyroidism.

This rearrangement joins TRBV19 to TRBJ2-2, with 10 bases aligning to TRBD2. Germline V lookup: CDR1 LNHDA, CDR2 SQIVND (reference sequence). The CDR3 covers 20 residues. Unmatched junction bases numbered 18, after V lost 4 bases and J lost 4 bases. The CDR3 DNA is TGTGCCAGTAGTACCCCTAGCGGGAGTCTTCCAATTGGCCGCACCGGGGAGCTGTTTTTT. Amino acids: CASSTPSGSLPIGRTGELFF.

This clonotype occurred a few times. V usage is TRBV30 and J usage is TRBJ1-4; TRBD1 might be the D (6 bases). The CDR3 spans 15 residues. Germline V gene data show CDR1 as GTSNPN and CDR2 as SVGIG (reference sequence). V was trimmed by 0 bases and J by 7 bases, leaving 15 bases between them. The CDR3 reads CAWSVHGGGGEKLFF. The CDR3 DNA follows: TGTGCCTGGAGTGTACACGGAGGGGGTGGTGAAAAACTGTTTTTT.

V usage is TRBV29-1 and J usage is TRBJ1-5, with D possibly matching TRBD1 (5 bases). The CDR3 contains 15 residues. Trimming removed 4 bases at V and 1 base at J, with 14 bases between. CDR1 and CDR2 from the germline V gene are SQVTM and ANQGSEA. The CDR3: CSVVFGGGSNQPQHF. The CDR3 DNA reads as TGCAGCGTTGTTTTCGGGGGGGGGAGCAATCAGCCCCAGCATTTT.

This chain connects TRBV5-1 to TRBJ2-6; D is unresolved. Germline V gives CDR1 SGHRS, CDR2 YFSETQ. The CDR3 is 18 amino acids. The V gene lost 0 bases and the J gene lost 1 base, with 14 bases spanning the gap. The CDR3 DNA sequence: TGCGCCAGCAGCTTGGGACCGCCCGGCGCTTCTGGGGCCAACGTCCTGACTTTC. The encoded protein is CASSLGPPGASGANVLTF.

This clonotype was detected many times. This CDR3 reads CASSYGTSVDEQFF. The CDR3 DNA is TGTGCCAGCAGTTACGGGACTAGTGTCGATGAGCAGTTCTTC. The chain couples TRBV6-2 or TRBV6-3 to TRBJ2-1; 8 bases fit TRBD2. Germline CDR1 is MNHEY and CDR2 is SVGEGT. V gave up 2 bases and J gave up 8 bases; unmatched junction bases: 5. The CDR3 totals 14 residues.

The rearrangement links TRBV7-9 to TRBJ2-7; 7 bases line up with TRBD1. CDR3 length equals 14 residues. Germline loops: CDR1 SEHNR, CDR2 FQNEAQ (reference sequence). V shed 5 bases, J shed 2 bases, and the junction held 6 bases outside the gene matches. In DNA form, the CDR3 reads TGTGCCAGCAGCCTAACAGGGGCCACCTACGAGCAGTACTTC. It specifies CASSLTGATYEQYF.

The chain uses TRBV27 and TRBJ2-3; no firm D call. Trimming removed 3 bases from V and 1 base from J, with 11 bases in between. The V gene's germline CDR1 is MNHEY and CDR2 SMNVEV (reference sequence). This CDR3 has 15 amino acids. This chain's CDR3 is CASSFGQVGTDTQYF. In DNA form, the CDR3 reads TGTGCCAGCAGTTTTGGGCAGGTTGGCACAGATACGCAGTATTTT.

This clonotype was seen a handful of times. The rearrangement joins TRBV7-9 to TRBJ2-3; D remains ambiguous. The CDR3 consists of 16 residues. V was shortened by 2 bases and J by 0 bases, with 12 bases between the two germline ends. CDR1 is SEHNR and CDR2 is FQNEAQ in the germline V gene (reference sequence). The CDR3 region has the DNA TGTGCCAGCAGCTTACCGGCGGCCTCTAGCACAGATACGCAGTATTTT. Translation: CASSLPAASSTDTQYF.

The chain joins TRBV13 to TRBJ1-2; tentatively, D is TRBD1 (5 bases). The germline V gene has CDR1 PRHDT and CDR2 FYEKMQ (reference sequence). The CDR3 has 16 residues. V lost 4 bases and J lost 5, with 20 bases in between. The CDR3 here is CASSYSGRGKQYGYTF. The CDR3 DNA reads TGTGCCAGCAGCTACTCAGGGCGGGGAAAACAGTATGGCTACACCTTC.

This clonotype turned up a few times. V gene TRBV15 combines with J gene TRBJ1-4, with D hard to call. In germline, CDR1 is LNHNV, CDR2 YYDKDF (reference sequence). This CDR3 comprises 14 residues. Trimming took off 5 bases at V and 4 bases at J, with 11 bases between the two ends. DNA for the CDR3: TGTGCCACCAGCGACGAGACTATTAATGAAAAACTGTTTTTT. It yields the protein CATSDETINEKLFF.

This clonotype was recorded many times. The V gene is TRBV6-1, the J gene TRBJ2-1; D gene uncertain. The CDR3 is made up of 14 amino acids. Between the trimmed V and J ends, which lost 5 bases and 5 bases, there was a span of 13 bases. From germline, CDR1 is MNHNS and CDR2 SASEGT. In DNA form, the CDR3 reads TGTGCCAGCAGTCTTCTGGAAGGGCACAATGAGCAGTTCTTC. Protein sequence: CASSLLEGHNEQFF.

The chain has TRBV20-1 and TRBJ2-1; 7 bases match TRBD1. CDR1 is DFQATT, CDR2 SNEGSKA, per germline (reference sequence). The CDR3 loop spans 14 amino acids. Trimming removed 6 bases from V and 9 bases from J; junction bases left unmatched: 14. As DNA, the CDR3 is TGCAGTGCGAGACAGGGATTAAAGACGGGTGAGCAGTTCTTC. Translated, it gives CSARQGLKTGEQFF.

This clonotype was observed a handful of times. Written as DNA, the CDR3 is TGTGCCAGCAGTGGAAGGACAGCTCTCACTGGCTACACCTTC. Protein sequence: CASSGRTALTGYTF. The chain combines TRBV6-1 with TRBJ1-2; tentatively, D is TRBD1 (6 bases). Germline V gives CDR1 MNHNS, CDR2 SASEGT. The CDR3 is made up of 14 amino acids. The V end lost 4 bases, the J end lost 7 bases, and 16 bases lay between the germline ends.

This clonotype has a handful of counts. The chain carries TRBV5-1 and TRBJ1-1; 9 bases fit TRBD1. The CDR3 sequence is 15 residues long. Trimming took 0 bases from V and 11 from J; bases not matched to a gene: 11. Per the germline V gene, CDR1 is SGHRS and CDR2 is YFSETQ. CDR3 residues: CASSLEYRGRIMAFF. DNA of the CDR3: TGCGCCAGCAGCTTGGAATACAGGGGGCGAATAATGGCTTTCTTT.

The V and J genes are TRBV7-9 and TRBJ1-2; D might be TRBD1 (6 bases). This CDR3 comprises 18 residues. From germline, CDR1 is SEHNR and CDR2 FQNEAQ (reference sequence). V was cut by 5 bases and J by 0 bases, with 22 bases left in between. CDR3 region: CASSPPLESTGPNYGYTF. CDR3 bases: TGTGCCAGCAGCCCTCCTCTGGAATCGACAGGCCCTAACTATGGCTACACCTTC.

This clonotype has ten or more counts. This chain connects TRBV20-1 to TRBJ2-5; D may be TRBD2 (7 bases). Germline V CDR1 and CDR2: DFQATT, SNEGSKA (reference sequence). Trimming pared 0 bases from V and 2 bases from J, leaving 16 bases between. This CDR3 has 16 amino acids. CDR3 region: CSARDLRRGPQETQYF. CDR3 bases: TGCAGTGCTAGAGATTTGAGGCGGGGGCCGCAAGAGACCCAGTACTTC.

This clonotype was found a few times. The J gene is TRBJ1-2, the V gene TRBV2; tentative D call: TRBD1 (5 bases). V dropped 7 bases and J dropped 6 bases, with 12 bases sitting between them. Germline V CDR1 and CDR2: SNHLY, FYNNEI. The CDR3 is made up of 12 amino acids. The CDR3 DNA is TGTGCCAGCAAGGGTCGGGGGGATGGCTACACCTTC. Its translation is CASKGRGDGYTF.

The CDR3 bases are TGCAGTGCTAGGGGGGATAATGAAAAACTGTTTTTT. It codes for CSARGDNEKLFF. The chain carries TRBV20-1 and TRBJ1-4; a weak D match, TRBD1 (5 bases). This CDR3 region has 12 residues. Per the germline V gene, CDR1 is DFQATT and CDR2 is SNEGSKA (reference sequence). V was clipped by 3 bases and J by 4 bases, with 6 bases between them.

In this sample, this clonotype turned up many times. The gene calls are TRBV6-1 and TRBJ1-2; D gene unclear. Trimming removed 2 bases at V and 7 bases at J, with 11 bases between. The CDR3 spans 13 residues. Germline CDR1 reads MNHNS; CDR2 reads SASEGT. The CDR3: CASSESHAGGYTF. The CDR3 DNA is TGTGCCAGCAGTGAATCGCACGCGGGTGGCTACACCTTC.

The chain couples TRBV28 to TRBJ2-2; TRBD2 might be the D (6 bases). Between the trimmed V and J ends, which lost 7 bases and 1 base, there was a span of 10 bases. The CDR3 has 14 residues. Germline CDR1 and CDR2: MDHEN and SYDVKM. The CDR3 sequence: CASTFSGNTGELFF. In DNA form, the CDR3 reads TGTGCCAGCACTTTTAGCGGGAACACCGGGGAGCTGTTTTTT.

This clonotype was recorded at least ten times. This chain connects TRBV2 to TRBJ2-7, with D tentatively TRBD1 (5 bases). CDR1 and CDR2 from the germline V gene are SNHLY and FYNNEI. The CDR3 extends over 14 amino acids. V shed 1 base and J shed 5 bases, with 12 bases lying between them. CDR3 sequence reads: CASSEVNGHNEQYF. The CDR3 nucleotides are TGTGCCAGCAGTGAAGTAAACGGACATAACGAGCAGTACTTC.

The genes are TRBV28 and TRBJ1-2, with 7 bases aligning to TRBD1. Looked up from germline, CDR1 is MDHEN and CDR2 is SYDVKM. The CDR3 covers 13 residues. V lost 4 bases to trimming and J lost 5 bases; unmatched junction nucleotides: 4. CDR3 amino acids: CASSSGQQYGYTF. In DNA, the CDR3 is TGTGCCAGCAGTTCGGGACAGCAATATGGCTACACCTTC.

As for this clonotype: A clone one base away is much larger, so this may be a read error. The chain employs TRBV7-3 and TRBJ2-5; D is perhaps TRBD2 (6 bases). This CDR3 has 13 residues. CDR1 and CDR2 (germline): SGHTA, FQGTGA. CDR3 DNA: TGTGCCAGCAGCTTATATCCGGGAGAGATCCAGTACTTC. Amino acid sequence: CASSLYPGEIQYF.

Many counts were recorded for this clonotype. The rearrangement links TRBV10-3 to TRBJ2-7; possibly TRBD2 for D (6 bases). Trimming removed 7 bases at V and 7 bases at J, with 14 bases between. Germline-derived CDR1 and CDR2 are ENHRY and SYGVKD. The CDR3 runs to 12 residues. The CDR3 reads CAITDVGGEQYF. CDR3 sequence (DNA): TGTGCCATCACGGACGTGGGGGGAGAGCAGTACTTC.

This clonotype was counted only a few times. V gene TRBV12-3 or TRBV12-4 combines with J gene TRBJ2-1; D not certain. The V end was cut by 1 base, the J end by 6 bases, with 10 bases between. The CDR3 extends over 14 amino acids. As DNA, the CDR3 is TGTGCCAGCAGTTTAGTTGATTTTGTCAATGAGCAGTTCTTC. This sequence encodes CASSLVDFVNEQFF.

This chain joins TRBV5-1 and TRBJ1-1; D ambiguous. The ends were cut back, 4 bases at V and 4 bases at J, with 11 bases in the middle. Germline loops: CDR1 SGHRS, CDR2 YFSETQ. CDR3 size: 13 residues. Here the CDR3 reads CASSRALSTEAFF. The DNA of the CDR3 is TGCGCCAGCAGCAGGGCCTTAAGCACTGAAGCTTTCTTT.

This clonotype was counted between two and nine times. The rearrangement uses TRBV6-2 or TRBV6-3 and TRBJ2-7; 11 nucleotides line up with TRBD2. Trimming cost V 5 bases and J 5 bases; bases outside gene matches: 11. CDR3 length: 16 residues. Looked up from germline, CDR1 is MNHEY and CDR2 is SVGEGT. CDR3 bases: TGTGCCAGCAGTGGGGCCCTAGCGGGAGGTCGGGACGAGCAGTACTTC. It yields the protein CASSGALAGGRDEQYF.

The chain recombines TRBV7-9 with TRBJ2-1; D tentatively reads TRBD1 or TRBD2 (5 bases each). This CDR3 is 15 amino acids long. Trimming took 3 bases from V and 5 from J, leaving 14 bases between them. Per the germline V gene, CDR1 is SEHNR and CDR2 is FQNEAQ (reference sequence). The CDR3 loop reads CASSLGVSANNEQFF. CDR3 coding DNA: TGTGCCAGCAGCTTGGGGGTTAGCGCGAACAATGAGCAGTTCTTC.

This chain uses TRBV29-1 with TRBJ2-7; 7 nucleotides match TRBD1. V was clipped by 4 bases and J by 6 bases; unmatched bases: 9. Germline values: CDR1 SQVTM, CDR2 ANQGSEA. The CDR3 sequence is 13 residues long. This chain's CDR3 is CSVGRSGDSEQYF. In DNA form, the CDR3 reads TGCAGCGTTGGGCGATCCGGGGACAGCGAGCAGTACTTC.